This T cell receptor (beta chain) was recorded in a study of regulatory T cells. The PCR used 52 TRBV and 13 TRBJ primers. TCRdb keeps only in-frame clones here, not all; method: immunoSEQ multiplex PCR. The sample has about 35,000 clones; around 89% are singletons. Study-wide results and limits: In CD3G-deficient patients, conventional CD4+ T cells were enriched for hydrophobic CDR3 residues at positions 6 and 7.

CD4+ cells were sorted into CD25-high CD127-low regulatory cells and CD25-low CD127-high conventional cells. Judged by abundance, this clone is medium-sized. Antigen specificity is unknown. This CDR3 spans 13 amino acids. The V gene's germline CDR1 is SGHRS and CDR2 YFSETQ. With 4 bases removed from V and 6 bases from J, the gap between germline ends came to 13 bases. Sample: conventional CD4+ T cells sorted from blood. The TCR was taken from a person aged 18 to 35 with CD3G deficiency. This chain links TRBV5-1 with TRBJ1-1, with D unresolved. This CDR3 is CASSSQMGAEAFF. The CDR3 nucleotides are TGCGCCAGCAGCAGTCAGATGGGAGCTGAAGCTTTCTTT.